Reported below is one T cell receptor (beta chain). Its antigen is unidentified. The data belong to a study of PD-L1 blockade in urothelial cancer. Study context: From 2014, patients received atezolizumab, given as 1,200 mg intravenously every 3 weeks. Study conclusions and caveats: Below-median pretreatment blood TCR clonality was associated with improved progression-free and overall survival.

Time point: pretreatment peripheral blood. Patients yielded 1 to 8 samples each, pretreatment and on-treatment. Looked up from germline, CDR1 is SGDLS and CDR2 is YYNGEE. This CDR3 contains 13 residues. Between the trimmed V and J ends, which lost 2 bases and 8 bases, there was a span of 11 bases. Spiked synthetic TCR analogs estimated absolute template abundance per PCR. Libraries were prepared by immunoSEQ multiplex PCR; TCRdb keeps only in-frame clonotypes and omits some of them. Seen here are over 75,000 clones, more than 75% observed once, and the top ten hold under 15%. This receptor was identified in a man between 60 and 75 years old with urothelial cancer. This chain joins TRBV9 and TRBJ1-5; D may be TRBD1 (5 bases). The material sequenced was PBMCs, taken around atezolizumab (anti-PD-L1) treatment. The CDR3 nucleotides read TGTGCCAGCAGCGTGGACAATCGGGAGCCCCAGCATTTT. This gives the protein CASSVDNREPQHF.